This TCR beta chain originates from a study of CD8 T cells in ankylosing spondylitis. About this clonotype itself: As yet, its antigen is unknown.

V lost 3 bases, J lost 5 bases, and 10 bases lay in between. The CDR3 length is 13 residues. Study results and limitations: The study looked at matched synovial fluid samples from ankylosing spondylitis patients. Disease-linked clones were reported to be significantly enriched there. Disease-linked clones proved CD8+ and comparatively uncommon in peripheral blood. In the blood and synovial fluid of reactive arthritis, some motif variants had been previously reported. Blood from ankylosing spondylitis patients appeared to carry a characteristic roughly eight-variant TCR beta motif.

Making use of molecular barcodes, quantitative 5'-RACE generated TCR beta libraries. TCRdb reprocessed the 5' RACE reads via MiXCR and lists one record per CDR3 protein. The sample holds approximately 220,000 distinct CDR3 sequences, about 17% seen once. This clonotype was obtained from a male donor with ankylosing spondylitis. Sequencing input: blood, either unsorted or a sorted T cell fraction (not recorded which). J is TRBJ2-5 and V is TRBV12-3 or TRBV12-4, with a tentative D call TRBD1 (6 bases). The CDR3 DNA reads TGTGCCAGCAGTTTTGTGGGGGCTGAGACCCAGTACTTC. Translating gives CASSFVGAETQYF.